Following are 29 T cell receptor beta chains from one sample sequenced in a study of regulatory T cells in long-lasting Graves disease. The sample's time point: newly diagnosed GD, antithyroid drugs for less than 3 months. With RNA extracted from PBMCs as input, the TCR library was made. CDR3 regions were amplified by Arm-PCR using iRepertoire HTBI primers to build TCR beta libraries. TCRdb re-called the multiplex PCR reads through MiXCR, storing one row per CDR3 protein. The sample records 500,000 or so distinct CDR3 sequences, roughly 15% being singletons. This sample was shared with a second study, whose subject was T cells in Graves' hyperthyroidism and ophthalmopathy.

The specimen was peripheral blood mononuclear cells (PBMCs), collected at new diagnosis, from a patient treated with antithyroid drugs. The receptors were sampled from a man in his forties with Graves disease.

This clonotype was picked up many times. The chain links TRBV2 to TRBJ2-3; TRBD2 is a possible D gene (5 bases). Per germline, CDR1 SNHLY and CDR2 FYNNEI. V gave up 0 bases and J gave up 2 bases, with 18 bases separating them. This CDR3 spans 18 amino acids. This chain's CDR3 is CASSEALGRSRDTDTQYF. The CDR3 nucleotides read TGTGCCAGCAGTGAAGCGCTTGGCAGAAGTCGGGACACAGATACGCAGTATTTT.

This clonotype was seen only a few times. This rearrangement joins TRBV29-1 to TRBJ1-4, with TRBD1 matching over 8 bases. CDR3 length: 14 amino acids. V was pared by 4 bases and J by 4 bases, with 5 bases of the junction left unmatched. Germline CDR1 SQVTM, CDR2 ANQGSEA. CDR3 sequence reads: CSVGQGKYNEKLFF. The CDR3 nucleotides read TGCAGCGTTGGACAGGGGAAGTATAATGAAAAACTGTTTTTT.

In its sample, this clonotype was seen many times. J is TRBJ2-1 and V is TRBV28; 12 nucleotides line up with TRBD2. Germline V gene sequence: CDR1 MDHEN, CDR2 SYDVKM. CDR3 length: 15 residues. The trim removed 8 bases at V and 5 bases at J, leaving 7 bases unmatched. Written as DNA, the CDR3 is TGTGCCAGCCTTCCTAGCGGGAGGGTCCACAATGAGCAGTTCTTC. Protein product: CASLPSGRVHNEQFF. Based on the CDR3 plus reference TRBV28 and TRBJ2-1, the full variable domain is DVKVTQSSRYLVKRTGEKVFLECVQDMDHENMFWYRQDPGLGLRLIYFSYDVKMKEKGDIPEGYSVSREKKERFSLILESASTNQTSMYLCASLPSGRVHNEQFFGPGTRLTVL.

This clonotype was recorded a few times. V usage is TRBV24-1 and J usage is TRBJ1-1; D uncertain. The length of the CDR3 is 14 residues. Per germline, CDR1 KGHDR and CDR2 SFDVKD. The V end was cut by 3 bases, the J end by 10 bases, with 17 bases between. This CDR3 reads CATSDPLWGGRAFF. DNA for the CDR3: TGTGCCACCAGTGATCCGCTATGGGGTGGGCGAGCTTTCTTT.

Notes on this clonotype: A read error may be the cause here, since a much bigger clone is one base away. CDR3: CASSYIGQATYEQFF. The DNA of the CDR3 is TGTGCCAGCAGCTATATCGGACAGGCCACCTACGAGCAGTTCTTC. The chain is built from TRBV7-2 and TRBJ2-1; 7 nucleotides agree with TRBD1. V was pared by 4 bases and J by 10 bases, with 13 bases of the junction left unmatched. Germline V gene lookup returns CDR1 SGHTA and CDR2 FQGNSA. The CDR3 loop spans 15 amino acids.

The table lists this clonotype with many counts. This chain links TRBV7-6 with TRBJ2-4, with 9 bases identical to TRBD2. The length of the CDR3 is 18 residues. Germline assignment: CDR1 SGHVS and CDR2 FNYEAQ. J lost 0 bases, V lost 5 bases, and 11 bases had no gene match. In DNA form, the CDR3 reads TGTGCCAGCAGCCCCGGGACTAGCCTCCTCTTAGCCAAAAACATTCAGTACTTC. It yields the protein CASSPGTSLLLAKNIQYF.

The chain uses TRBV18 and TRBJ1-4; no definite D call. The CDR3 spans 17 residues. Trimming shortened V by 5 bases and J by 2 bases, and 18 bases separated the two germline ends. CDR1 is KGHSH and CDR2 is LQKENI in the germline V gene. The CDR3 region is CASSNVAGIGTNEKLFF. The CDR3 DNA reads as TGTGCCAGCTCAAATGTGGCGGGAATTGGGACTAATGAAAAACTGTTTTTT.

This clonotype was seen a few times. J is TRBJ2-7 and V is TRBV6-1; 8 nucleotides align to TRBD2. The CDR3 sequence is 14 residues long. The germline V gene has CDR1 MNHNS and CDR2 SASEGT. With V trimmed by 6 bases and J by 5 bases, 9 bases remained unmatched. CDR3 sequence: CASRQAGATHEQYF. The CDR3 DNA reads TGTGCCAGCAGGCAAGCGGGAGCTACCCACGAGCAGTACTTC.

This clonotype has at least ten counts. The chain is built from TRBV12-3 or TRBV12-4 and TRBJ1-5, with a possible D match to TRBD1 (6 bases). Deletions cut 5 bases from V and 2 bases from J, with 19 bases between. The CDR3 covers 17 residues. The CDR3 DNA follows: TGTGCCAGCAGTCCAACCCAACAGGGATGTTGCAATCAGCCCCAGCATTTT. Translation gives CASSPTQQGCCNQPQHF.

The V and J genes are TRBV12-3 or TRBV12-4 and TRBJ2-1, with TRBD2 matching over 14 bases. The CDR3 length is 16 residues. Losses at the gene ends were 6 bases for V and 7 bases for J; bases not matched to a gene: 8. The CDR3 DNA sequence: TGTGCCAGCAGAAGACCGGGACTAGCGGGAGTAAATGAGCAGTTCTTC. It codes for CASRRPGLAGVNEQFF.

This clonotype has just a few counts. A much larger clone lies a single base off, so this may be a read error. The rearrangement uses TRBV7-3 and TRBJ2-1; 8 bases match TRBD2. The J call may be wrong; the DNA end is better matched by TRBJ2-3. CDR3 length equals 15 residues. CDR1 and CDR2 (germline): SGHTA, FQGTGA. The CDR3 bases are TGTGCCAGCAGCTCTGCGGGAGGCCCAGGGGATGCGCAGTATTTT. Translated, it gives CASSSAGGPGDAQYF.

This clonotype was counted ten times or more. This chain connects TRBV5-1 to TRBJ2-7; TRBD1 matches at 10 bases. The germline CDR1 and CDR2 sequences are SGHRS and YFSETQ. The V segment lost 4 bases and the J segment 2 bases; nucleotides outside the gene matches: 6. The CDR3 has 15 residues. The CDR3 DNA reads TGCGCCAGCAGCCCCGGGACAGGGGCCCCCTACGAGCAGTACTTC. It encodes CASSPGTGAPYEQYF. The whole variable domain, remainder taken from reference TRBV5-1 and TRBJ2-7, is KAGVTQTPRYLIKTRGQQVTLSCSPISGHRSVSWYQQTPGQGLQFLFEYFSETQRNKGNFPGRFSGRQFSNSRSEMNVSTLELGDSALYLCASSPGTGAPYEQYFGPGTRLTVT.

This clonotype has a handful of counts. The chain uses TRBV2 and TRBJ2-7; 8 bases line up with TRBD1. The CDR3 runs 13 residues. CDR1 is SNHLY, CDR2 FYNNEI, per germline. V was pared by 2 bases and J by 4 bases, with 1 base of the junction left unmatched. Here the CDR3 reads CASSEHRGYEQYF. CDR3 nucleotide sequence: TGTGCCAGCAGTGAACACAGGGGGTACGAGCAGTACTTC.

A few counts support this clonotype. The chain joins TRBV28 to TRBJ2-6, with 8 bases that match TRBD1. The CDR3 has 15 residues. With V trimmed by 7 bases and J by 2 bases, 4 bases remained unmatched. The germline V gene has CDR1 MDHEN and CDR2 SYDVKM. The CDR3 sequence: CASTLGQAGANVLTF. The CDR3 nucleotides are TGTGCCAGCACCCTGGGACAGGCTGGGGCCAACGTCCTGACTTTC.

This clonotype has at least ten counts. The chain has TRBV7-9 and TRBJ2-1, with unresolved D. V was cut by 1 base and J by 4 bases, with 8 bases left in between. Germline lookup yields CDR1 SEHNR and CDR2 FQNEAQ (reference sequence). The CDR3 covers 14 residues. The CDR3 DNA follows: TGTGCCAGCAGCTTAGGCCAGTCTTACAATGAGCAGTTCTTC. Residues: CASSLGQSYNEQFF.

There are a few counts of this clonotype. The chain is built from TRBV7-9 and TRBJ1-1, with unresolved D. Germline V gene lookup returns CDR1 SEHNR and CDR2 FQNEAQ (reference sequence). Trimming took off 5 bases at V and 7 bases at J, with 14 bases between the two ends. The CDR3 runs to 13 residues. The CDR3 sequence: CASSAGSKLEAFF. Here the CDR3 DNA reads TGTGCCAGCAGCGCCGGGAGTAAACTTGAAGCTTTCTTT.

The genes are TRBV7-6 and TRBJ2-5, with D perhaps matching TRBD2 (6 bases). This CDR3 is 17 amino acids long. Germline lookup yields CDR1 SGHVS and CDR2 FNYEAQ. Trimming cost V 1 base and J 0 bases, with 15 bases left between them. Here the CDR3 reads CASSLGWSGPDQETQYF. The CDR3 nucleotides read TGTGCCAGCAGCTTAGGTTGGAGCGGGCCCGACCAAGAGACCCAGTACTTC.

There are many counts of this clonotype. The chain is built from TRBV12-3 or TRBV12-4 and TRBJ1-1; 8 bases fit TRBD1. Trimming cost V 6 bases and J 4 bases; bases outside gene matches: 7. The CDR3 spans 14 residues. The CDR3 nucleotides are TGTGCCAGCAGAACAGACAGGGGCGGCACTGAAGCTTTCTTT. Protein sequence: CASRTDRGGTEAFF.

This clonotype was observed at least ten times. This chain links TRBV11-2 with TRBJ2-3; D possibly matches TRBD1 or TRBD2 (5 bases each). This CDR3 is 18 amino acids long. V was cut by 4 bases and J by 0 bases, with 20 bases left in between. Germline CDR1 SGHAT, CDR2 FQNNGV. CDR3 loop: CASSSTLGERLSTDTQYF. DNA for the CDR3: TGTGCCAGCAGCTCGACTTTGGGGGAGCGGCTAAGCACAGATACGCAGTATTTT. The full variable domain, in which reference TRBV11-2 and TRBJ2-3 provide the parts outside the CDR3, is EAGVAQSPRYKIIEKRQSVAFWCNPISGHATLYWYQQILGQGPKLLIQFQNNGVVDDSQLPKDRFSAERLKGVDSTLKIQPAKLEDSAVYLCASSSTLGERLSTDTQYFGPGTRLTVL.

The chain is built from TRBV5-1 and TRBJ2-3, with 8 nucleotides matching TRBD2. Per germline, CDR1 SGHRS and CDR2 YFSETQ. The CDR3 loop spans 15 amino acids. The ends lost 5 bases at V and 1 base at J; junction bases unmatched: 6. Here the CDR3 reads CASSFSGDRTDTQYF. CDR3 nucleotide sequence: TGCGCCAGCAGTTTTAGCGGGGACCGCACAGATACGCAGTATTTT.

The sample holds many counts of this clonotype. The chain carries TRBV12-3 or TRBV12-4 and TRBJ1-1; 7 bases are shared with TRBD1. The CDR3 has 12 residues. V shed 8 bases, J shed 6 bases, and the junction held 6 bases outside the gene matches. CDR3: CASARGIAEAFF. The CDR3 DNA follows: TGTGCCAGCGCCAGGGGGATCGCTGAAGCTTTCTTT.

This clonotype was detected many times. J is TRBJ2-1 and V is TRBV27; D possibly uses TRBD1 or TRBD2 (5 bases each). Between the trimmed V and J ends, which lost 2 bases and 9 bases, there was a span of 20 bases. Germline assignment: CDR1 MNHEY and CDR2 SMNVEV (reference sequence). The CDR3 spans 16 residues. The CDR3 reads CASSLRVLGWGTEQFF. CDR3 nucleotide sequence: TGTGCCAGCAGTTTACGTGTATTGGGTTGGGGGACTGAGCAGTTCTTC.

The V call is TRBV19, the J call TRBJ1-2, with TRBD1 matching over 8 bases. The CDR3 is 12 amino acids. The V gene end was trimmed by 9 bases and the J gene end by 8 bases; junction bases not matched to a gene: 8. Germline assignment: CDR1 LNHDA and CDR2 SQIVND (reference sequence). CDR3 amino acids: CASRRTGTGYTF. CDR3 DNA sequence: TGTGCCAGCCGGAGGACAGGGACGGGCTACACCTTC.

The V gene is TRBV19, the J gene TRBJ2-1; D is undetermined. Trimming removed 6 bases from V and 6 bases from J, with 21 bases in between. The CDR3 loop spans 16 amino acids. From germline, CDR1 is LNHDA and CDR2 SQIVND (reference sequence). The CDR3 nucleotides are TGTGCCAGTAGAACCATGGGTGCCCCCCCCACCAATGAGCAGTTCTTC. It specifies CASRTMGAPPTNEQFF.

The table lists this clonotype with many counts. The rearrangement uses TRBV6-2 or TRBV6-3 and TRBJ2-1; 12 bases align to TRBD2. This CDR3 comprises 17 residues. CDR1 and CDR2 from the germline V gene are MNHEY and SVGEGT. Trimming removed 6 bases from V and 5 bases from J; junction bases left unmatched: 11. DNA of the CDR3: TGTGCCAGCAGCGCCCGGACTAGCGGGATCACCAACAATGAGCAGTTCTTC. Translated, it gives CASSARTSGITNNEQFF.

In its sample, this clonotype was seen many times. V gene TRBV7-9 combines with J gene TRBJ2-1, with a possible D match to TRBD2 (5 bases). CDR1 is SEHNR and CDR2 is FQNEAQ in the germline V gene (reference sequence). V lost 5 bases and J 2 bases, leaving 16 bases between the germline ends. CDR3 length: 16 residues. The CDR3 sequence is CASSPVGSVPYNEQFF. The CDR3 DNA reads TGTGCCAGCAGCCCGGTTGGGAGCGTACCCTACAATGAGCAGTTCTTC. The full variable domain, rest sourced from reference TRBV7-9 and TRBJ2-1, is DTGVSQNPRHKITKRGQNVTFRCDPISEHNRLYWYRQTLGQGPEFLTYFQNEAQLEKSRLLSDRFSAERPKGSFSTLEIQRTEQGDSAMYLCASSPVGSVPYNEQFFGPGTRLTVL.

Note on this clonotype: Being one base from a much bigger clone, this may be a read error. The chain recombines TRBV12-3 or TRBV12-4 with TRBJ2-3; D is ambiguous. This CDR3 contains 17 residues. The V and J ends lost 5 bases and 3 bases respectively, with 21 bases between them. Here the CDR3 reads CASSDLKGGEWTDTQYF. CDR3 nucleotides: TGTGCCAGCAGTGACCTGAAGGGTGGTGAGTGGACAGATACGCAGTATTTT.

This clonotype was seen many times. This chain connects TRBV27 to TRBJ2-3, with 9 bases aligning to TRBD2. V shed 2 bases and J 6 bases; nucleotides not matched to a gene: 3. This CDR3 contains 14 residues. Per germline, CDR1 MNHEY and CDR2 SMNVEV (reference sequence). In DNA form, the CDR3 reads TGTGCCAGCAGTTTACTAGCGGGAATGGATACGCAGTATTTT. The encoded protein is CASSLLAGMDTQYF.

Of note for this clonotype: A much larger clone lies a single base off, so this may be a read error. Given the absence of the conserved phenylalanine or tryptophan at the CDR3 end, a read error is likely. The chain carries TRBV27 and TRBJ2-5, with 7 bases lining up with TRBD1. The germline CDR1 and CDR2 sequences are MNHEY and SMNVEV (reference sequence). V lost 6 bases to trimming and J lost 4 bases; unmatched junction nucleotides: 8. The CDR3 runs 14 residues. CDR3 nucleotides: TGTGCCAGCAGCCCGACAGGGTATCTAGAGACCCAGTACCTC. Protein product: CASSPTGYLETQYL.